This T cell receptor beta chain was documented in a study of brain metastases from non-small cell lung cancer. Whole-study findings and limits: T-cell infiltration was lower in brain metastases than primaries (P < 0.001). In nearly 65% of brain metastases, T-cell clones were expanded compared with matched primary tumors. Paired brain metastases and primary tumors largely shared TCR repertoires.

Only in-frame clones appear in the TCRdb table, and some are missing; sequencing was by immunoSEQ multiplex PCR. The table has some 4,000 clones, about 90% seen once; the top ten hold roughly 3.3%. Germline V gene data show CDR1 as LNHDA and CDR2 as SQIVND (reference sequence). This CDR3 has 15 amino acids. V shed 4 bases and J shed 2 bases, with 14 bases lying between them. In regard to this clone: The target antigen is unknown.

The clonotype comes from a donor at least 40 years old with non-small cell lung cancer. The chain carries TRBV19 and TRBJ1-1; TRBD1 is a possible D gene (6 bases). Source material: primary lung tumor tissue. The CDR3 loop reads CASSTQGNSNTEAFF. CDR3 nucleotides: TGTGCCAGTAGTACCCAGGGGAACTCCAACACTGAAGCTTTCTTT.